The 30 T cell receptor beta chains below all came from one sample that was sequenced in a study of Ad26.COV2.S vaccination and SARS-CoV-2 variants. Clones were sequenced by immunoSEQ multiplex PCR, and TCRdb holds only the in-frame ones, with some missing. The sample comprises hundreds of thousands of clones, around 89% of which are singletons, and over 1.3% rests with the top ten. Sample treatment: roughly 18 received Ad26.COV2.S at low or high dose, single or two shots; 5 received placebo; per-sample allocation not given. Day 63 after the first injection of vaccine or placebo was the sampling time. Source: peripheral blood, taken in a trial of Ad26.COV2.S vaccine versus placebo. The receptors come from a person aged 18 to 65 who received the Ad26.COV2.S COVID-19 vaccine or a placebo.

In its sample, this clone was seen a few times. The V call is TRBV29-1, the J call TRBJ1-1, with D possibly being TRBD1 (5 bases). CDR3 length: 13 amino acids. From germline, CDR1 is SQVTM and CDR2 ANQGSEA. Trimming stripped 8 bases from V and 4 bases from J, with 17 bases between. The CDR3 DNA follows: TGCAGCTCCCGCGCGGGGGAGGGCACTGAAGCTTTCTTT. Protein product: CSSRAGEGTEAFF.

This sequence joins TRBV4-3 and TRBJ2-2; a weak D match, TRBD2 (6 bases). With 4 bases removed from V and 0 bases from J, the gap between germline ends came to 15 bases. CDR3 size: 17 residues. Per the germline V gene, CDR1 is LGHNA and CDR2 is YSLEER. The CDR3 DNA sequence: TGCGCCAGCAGCCCTGCGGGACGTCCCTCGAACACCGGGGAGCTGTTTTTT. Amino acid sequence: CASSPAGRPSNTGELFF.

CDR3 nucleotides: TGTGCCAGCAGCAGAGGACAGGGGGGTTCACCCCTCCACTTT. It is translated as CASSRGQGGSPLHF. The chain carries TRBV6-5 and TRBJ1-6, with TRBD1 matching over 10 bases. With 6 bases clipped from V and 9 bases from J, the junction kept 5 bases outside the gene matches. CDR1 is MNHEY, CDR2 SVGAGI, per germline. This CDR3 is 14 amino acids long.

V and J are TRBV7-9 and TRBJ1-1; 8 positions match TRBD1. The V segment lost 1 base and the J segment 4 bases; nucleotides outside the gene matches: 11. CDR1 SEHNR and CDR2 FQNEAQ come from the germline V gene (reference sequence). This CDR3 has 17 residues. DNA for the CDR3: TGTGCCAGCAGCTTAGGTCAGGGGGCCTTAGAGGGCACTGAAGCTTTCTTT. Translated: CASSLGQGALEGTEAFF.

V usage is TRBV10-2 and J usage is TRBJ1-1, with TRBD1 matching over 7 bases. Per the germline V gene, CDR1 is WSHSY and CDR2 is SAAADI. The CDR3 totals 14 residues. Trimming at V came to 6 bases and at J to 10 bases, leaving 14 bases not matched to a gene. The CDR3 DNA is TGCGCCAGCAGGCAGACAGGGTTGTTTTTCGGAGCTTTCTTT. This translates into CASRQTGLFFGAFF.

In the case of this clone: Different DNA sequences within this sample yield the same CDR3. The chain links TRBV7-2 to TRBJ1-5; TRBD1 might be the D (5 bases). The length of the CDR3 is 15 residues. The V gene lost 3 bases and the J gene lost 4 bases, with 13 bases spanning the gap. CDR1 and CDR2 (germline): SGHTA, FQGNSA. CDR3 loop: CASSLGGGGNQPQHF. The CDR3 nucleotides read TGTGCCAGCAGCTTGGGGGGGGGAGGAAATCAGCCCCAGCATTTT.

This clone was counted once. The DNA of the CDR3 is TGTGCCAGCAGCTTAGGGACTGGGGTCTACGAGCAGTACTTC. Translating gives CASSLGTGVYEQYF. The genes are TRBV7-6 and TRBJ2-7, with a possible D match to TRBD2 (5 bases). V was pared by 1 base and J by 3 bases, with 10 bases between. The germline gives CDR1 SGHVS, CDR2 FNYEAQ. The CDR3 is 14 amino acids.

This chain connects TRBV5-1 to TRBJ2-2; D gene uncertain. The CDR3 is made up of 14 amino acids. Germline CDR1 is SGHRS and CDR2 is YFSETQ. The V end lost 6 bases, the J end lost 1 base, and 10 bases lay between the germline ends. The CDR3 reads CASTPPGNTGELFF. The DNA of the CDR3 is TGCGCCAGCACCCCCCCCGGGAACACCGGGGAGCTGTTTTTT.

This clone was seen a handful of times. J is TRBJ2-7 and V is TRBV3-1 (or the pseudogene TRBV3-2), with 13 nucleotides matching TRBD2. This CDR3 region has 15 residues. Looked up from germline, CDR1 is LGHDT and CDR2 is YNNKEL (reference sequence). The J segment lost 9 bases and the V segment lost 3 bases, leaving 8 bases of the junction unmatched. CDR3: CASSHSGLAGDAQYF. Written as DNA, the CDR3 is TGTGCCAGCAGCCACAGTGGACTAGCGGGAGATGCGCAGTACTTC.

This clone was detected only a few times. The chain uses TRBV21-1 and TRBJ2-2; the D call in the table, TRBD2, was not verified against the DNA. TRBV21-1 is flagged as a pseudogene. CDR3 length: 20 residues. CDR3 in DNA: TGTGCCAGCAGCGCTATTTTGCATGGGCGGGAGACTCGAGACACCGGGGAGCTGTTTTTT. Its protein is CASSAILHGRETRDTGELFF.

The chain is built from TRBV3-1 (or the pseudogene TRBV3-2) and TRBJ2-2; 15 nucleotides agree with TRBD2. CDR3 size: 21 residues. In germline, CDR1 is LGHDT, CDR2 YNNKEL (reference sequence). Trimming cost V 2 bases and J 1 base; bases outside gene matches: 11. CDR3 protein: CASSQFSGGTSGGLNTGELFF. The CDR3, as DNA: TGTGCCAGCAGCCAATTTTCTGGCGGGACTAGCGGGGGGCTGAACACCGGGGAGCTGTTTTTT.

A word on this clone: Other DNA sequences in this sample translate to the same CDR3. J is TRBJ1-5 and V is TRBV19; D call uncertain. This CDR3 has 13 residues. V lost 3 bases and J 4 bases, leaving 7 bases between the germline ends. Germline V gene data show CDR1 as LNHDA and CDR2 as SQIVND (reference sequence). In DNA form, the CDR3 reads TGTGCCAGTAGTATTAGAGGGAATCAGCCCCAGCATTTT. Protein product: CASSIRGNQPQHF.

The V gene is TRBV10-3, the J gene TRBJ1-1; a possible D gene is TRBD1 (6 bases). V lost 7 bases and J 1 base, leaving 10 bases between the germline ends. CDR3 size: 13 residues. Germline loops: CDR1 ENHRY, CDR2 SYGVKD. The CDR3 coding sequence is TGTGCCATCACCTGGACAGAGAACACTGAAGCTTTCTTT. Its translation is CAITWTENTEAFF.

This chain connects TRBV6-5 to TRBJ2-7; 9 positions match TRBD2. Unmatched junction bases numbered 7, after V lost 6 bases and J lost 1 base. Germline CDR1 and CDR2: MNHEY and SVGAGI. The CDR3 runs to 15 residues. CDR3 DNA sequence: TGTGCCAGCAGATTGAGCGGGGGGCCATCCTACGAGCAGTACTTC. As protein: CASRLSGGPSYEQYF.

This clone is a singleton in its sample. The V and J genes are TRBV3-1 (or the pseudogene TRBV3-2) and TRBJ2-3, with D perhaps being TRBD1 or TRBD2 (5 bases each). The CDR3 totals 14 residues. Germline V CDR1 and CDR2: LGHDT, YNNKEL (reference sequence). With 4 bases removed from V and 3 bases from J, the gap between germline ends came to 11 bases. In DNA, the CDR3 is TGTGCCAGCAGCCCAGGGAGCGAGACAGATACGCAGTATTTT. Protein: CASSPGSETDTQYF.

As for this clone: The sample contains more than one DNA sequence encoding this CDR3. The V call is TRBV7-2, the J call TRBJ1-6, with D unresolved. Germline V gene data show CDR1 as SGHTA and CDR2 as FQGNSA. The CDR3 totals 14 residues. Between the trimmed V and J ends, which lost 1 base and 9 bases, there was a span of 10 bases. CDR3 DNA: TGTGCCAGCAGCTTAGGGGCGGGGAGTTCACCCCTCCACTTT. It encodes CASSLGAGSSPLHF.

The rearrangement joins TRBV28 to TRBJ2-2; D is perhaps TRBD2 (6 bases). Deletions cut 3 bases from V and 5 bases from J, with 7 bases between. CDR1 is MDHEN, CDR2 SYDVKM, per germline. This CDR3 spans 13 amino acids. The CDR3 DNA follows: TGTGCCAGCAGTTTGGGGAGGACCGGGGAGCTGTTTTTT. Its protein is CASSLGRTGELFF.

The J gene is TRBJ1-5, the V gene TRBV6-5, with unresolved D. Germline V gene sequence: CDR1 MNHEY, CDR2 SVGAGI. The CDR3 is 13 amino acids. The V and J ends lost 7 bases and 3 bases respectively, with 10 bases between them. For the CDR3, the DNA is TGTGCCAGCAAGCAGGTTATCAATCAGCCCCAGCATTTT. Residues: CASKQVINQPQHF.

A remark on this clone: Other DNA sequences from this sample encode an identical CDR3 as well. V is TRBV29-1 and J is TRBJ1-2; weak D call: TRBD1 (6 bases). Germline assignment: CDR1 SQVTM and CDR2 ANQGSEA. V was shortened by 4 bases and J by 4 bases, with 7 bases between the two germline ends. CDR3 size: 11 residues. As DNA, the CDR3 is TGCAGCGTTGTAGGGGGCTATGGCTACACCTTC. It translates to CSVVGGYGYTF.

This chain joins TRBV24-1 and TRBJ2-3; 10 bases fit TRBD2. From germline, CDR1 is KGHDR and CDR2 SFDVKD. Trimming at V came to 4 bases and at J to 4 bases, leaving 7 bases not matched to a gene. This CDR3 contains 16 residues. The CDR3 spells CATSEGSGRIADTQYF. Here the CDR3 DNA reads TGTGCCACCAGTGAGGGTAGCGGGAGGATTGCAGATACGCAGTATTTT.

The rearrangement uses TRBV11-2 and TRBJ2-1; D may match TRBD1 or TRBD2 (5 bases each). CDR3 size: 16 residues. Per the germline V gene, CDR1 is SGHAT and CDR2 is FQNNGV. V lost 0 bases, J lost 3 bases, and 12 bases lay in between. CDR3 amino acids: CASSLDLGENYNEQFF. The CDR3 nucleotides are TGTGCCAGCAGCTTAGATTTGGGGGAGAACTACAATGAGCAGTTCTTC.

The chain joins TRBV18 to TRBJ1-5; D is uncertain. Germline V gene data show CDR1 as KGHSH and CDR2 as LQKENI. V lost 8 bases and J lost 5, with 13 bases in between. The CDR3 consists of 13 residues. CDR3: CASSEGEDQPQHF. The CDR3 DNA sequence: TGTGCCAGCAGCGAGGGAGAAGATCAGCCCCAGCATTTT.

The chain has TRBV7-2 and TRBJ2-5; possible D gene TRBD2, 6 bases. Germline V gene sequence: CDR1 SGHTA, CDR2 FQGNSA. The V end was cut by 2 bases, the J end by 1 base, with 11 bases between. This CDR3 comprises 15 residues. CDR3 region: CASSLQRAIQETQYF. The CDR3 nucleotides read TGTGCCAGCAGCTTACAGCGGGCGATCCAAGAGACCCAGTACTTC.

The chain has TRBV29-1 and TRBJ1-2; 8 bases map to TRBD1. The CDR3 spans 12 residues. J gave up 4 bases and V 5 bases, and 3 bases lay outside the gene matches. The germline V gene has CDR1 SQVTM and CDR2 ANQGSEA. The DNA for the CDR3 is TGCAGCGTTCAACAGGGGGTCTATGGCTACACCTTC. It encodes CSVQQGVYGYTF.

The genes are TRBV4-1 and TRBJ1-5, with a possible D match to TRBD1 (5 bases). The ends were cut back, 3 bases at V and 7 bases at J, with 13 bases in the middle. This CDR3 is 14 amino acids long. Germline V lookup: CDR1 MGHRA, CDR2 YSYEKL. This chain's CDR3 is CASSQAGRGQPQHF. The CDR3 nucleotides are TGCGCCAGCAGCCAGGCCGGGAGGGGCCAGCCCCAGCATTTT.

Details on this clone: Different DNA sequences within this sample yield the same CDR3. The CDR3 region has the DNA TGCGCCAGCAGTGACAGACGCACCGGGGAGCTGTTTTTT. It translates to CASSDRRTGELFF. The chain recombines TRBV10-1 with TRBJ2-2; D is unresolved. Looked up from germline, CDR1 is WNHNN and CDR2 is SYGVQD (reference sequence). The V end lost 3 bases, the J end lost 4 bases, and 6 bases lay between the germline ends. The CDR3 loop spans 13 amino acids.

The chain employs TRBV24-1 and TRBJ2-1, with unresolved D. The CDR3 is 15 residues long. Per germline, CDR1 KGHDR and CDR2 SFDVKD. V shed 4 bases and J shed 3 bases, with 12 bases lying between them. The CDR3 coding sequence is TGTGCCACCAGTGACCCTGGGCCTAACTACAATGAGCAGTTCTTC. This sequence encodes CATSDPGPNYNEQFF.

The CDR3 protein is CASSRTDRFLTEAFF. As DNA, the CDR3 is TGTGCCAGCAGCCGAACCGACAGGTTCCTCACTGAAGCTTTCTTT. The chain links TRBV3-1 (or the pseudogene TRBV3-2) to TRBJ1-1; D may be TRBD1 (6 bases). The V gene's germline CDR1 is LGHDT and CDR2 YNNKEL (reference sequence). Trimming took 4 bases from V and 4 from J, leaving 16 bases between them. The CDR3 spans 15 residues.

The V and J genes are TRBV7-2 and TRBJ1-4; a weak D match, TRBD1 (6 bases). Per the germline V gene, CDR1 is SGHTA and CDR2 is FQGNSA. Trimming took off 2 bases at V and 2 bases at J, with 15 bases between the two ends. This CDR3 has 17 amino acids. CDR3 sequence (DNA): TGTGCCAGCAGCTTAACAGGGTGGGGGTTGACTAATGAAAAACTGTTTTTT. Translated: CASSLTGWGLTNEKLFF.

The rearrangement links TRBV5-1 to TRBJ2-5; 11 positions agree with TRBD2. Losses at the gene ends were 0 bases for V and 2 bases for J; bases not matched to a gene: 6. Germline CDR1 reads SGHRS; CDR2 reads YFSETQ. This CDR3 has 17 residues. CDR3 loop: CASSLGVRLAGQETQYF. The CDR3 region has the DNA TGCGCCAGCAGCTTGGGGGTCCGACTAGCGGGGCAAGAGACCCAGTACTTC.